The T cell receptor beta chain described here comes from a study of blood T cell repertoires in COVID-19. Study details: Acute and convalescent COVID-19 samples came from the United States, Italy and Spain. T cells, B-cell-depleted T cells, or PBMCs provided the cDNA or gDNA that served as material.

This CDR3 has 13 amino acids. Germline V gene data show CDR1 as SGHDN and CDR2 as FVKESK. The V end lost 1 base, the J end lost 4 bases, and 4 bases lay between the germline ends. As handled by the study authors: The assay estimated nucleated cells by amplifying reference gene primers. Using immunoSEQ multiplex PCR, the repertoire was profiled, and TCRdb retains in-frame clones only, with some absent. V and J calls and clone size are copied from that table; D and trimming were computed from the DNA. Here the sample spans 95,000 to 100,000 clones, 85% to 95% being singletons. The sequenced sample was peripheral blood. J is TRBJ2-2 and V is TRBV14; D is unclear. The clonotype originates from a man aged 45 to 65 with active COVID-19. CDR3 DNA sequence: TGTGCCAGCAGCCAAGTCGTCACCGGGGAGCTGTTTTTT. This encodes CASSQVVTGELFF.